The source of this TCR beta chain is a study of quantifying T cell responses using KT2 cells. Overall study: cDNA was made from DNase-treated RNA using alpha and beta constant primers.

A single-stranded UMI oligo with SP2 sequence was ligated to cDNA 3' ends. First-round PCR used around 4 cycles and beta primers RC1.1 and RC1.2 covering TRBC1 and TRBC2. Separate processing of TCR alpha and beta chains began at the second PCR. TCRdb passed the UMI-ligation and nested PCR reads through MiXCR, listing each CDR3 protein once. The data show approximately 50,000 distinct CDR3 sequences, approximately 10% seen once. This clonotype was seen a handful of times. Unfractionated PBMC were spiked with known numbers of KT2 clone cells. KT2 cells were mixed with fixed PBMC numbers at varying ratios. The sample comprised PBMCs spiked with cells of the T cell clone KT2. The TCR was taken from a human donor.

CDR3 sequence (DNA): TGTGCCAGCAGCATTCAGCGCGATGAGCAGTTCTTC. This encodes CASSIQRDEQFF. The chain employs TRBV5-4 and TRBJ2-1; D not resolved. CDR3 length: 12 amino acids. Germline-derived CDR1 and CDR2 are SGHNT and YYREEE (reference sequence). V shed 4 bases and J shed 8 bases, with 10 bases lying between them. The full variable domain, completed using reference TRBV5-4 and TRBJ2-1, is ETGVTQSPTHLIKTRGQQVTLRCSSQSGHNTVSWYQQALGQGPQFIFQYYREEENGRGNFPPRFSGLQFPNYSSELNVNALELDDSALYLCASSIQRDEQFFGPGTRLTVL.